The 16 T cell receptor beta chains given below trace back to one sample, sequenced in a study of shared clonotypes between healthy human individuals. Sequenced by immunoSEQ multiplex PCR; TCRdb stores in-frame clones only, minus some. Of 2 million to 2.5 million clones listed, approximately 94% are singletons. The sequencing sample was made of naive CD4+ T cells sorted from blood. Subset indicated: CD45RA+ positively selected. The origin of the receptors is a man younger than 30 in good health.

V and J are TRBV19 and TRBJ2-7; 8 bases fit TRBD2. The V and J ends lost 6 bases and 4 bases, in that order; junction bases with no gene match: 20. The germline CDR1 and CDR2 sequences are LNHDA and SQIVND (reference sequence). CDR3 length: 18 amino acids. The CDR3 DNA reads as TGTGCCAGTAGATCGGGAGGGAGAGAAGGGTCTACTTTTTACGAGCAGTACTTC. Its translation: CASRSGGREGSTFYEQYF.

This clone was detected once. This rearrangement joins TRBV7-8 to TRBJ2-1, with 9 bases matching TRBD2. CDR1 and CDR2 from the germline V gene are SGHVS and FQNEAQ. The CDR3 totals 15 residues. V shed 0 bases, J shed 8 bases, and the junction held 5 bases outside the gene matches. The CDR3: CASSLARGTSHEQFF. CDR3 nucleotide sequence: TGTGCCAGCAGCTTAGCGCGGGGGACTAGCCATGAGCAGTTCTTC.

The chain recombines TRBV6-4 with TRBJ1-2; D is unresolved. This CDR3 contains 15 residues. CDR1 is MRHNA, CDR2 SNTAGT, per germline. Trimming took off 4 bases at V and 0 bases at J, with 12 bases between the two ends. CDR3 region: CASSAQNTPNYGYTF. The CDR3 nucleotides are TGTGCCAGCAGTGCCCAGAATACTCCTAACTATGGCTACACCTTC.

V gene TRBV28 combines with J gene TRBJ2-7; D is possibly TRBD1 (5 bases). CDR1 is MDHEN and CDR2 is SYDVKM in the germline V gene. This CDR3 region has 13 residues. The ends were cut back, 5 bases at V and 9 bases at J, with 17 bases in the middle. The CDR3 DNA is TGTGCCAGCAGTGTAACCAGGGTAAACGGGCAGTACTTC. This encodes CASSVTRVNGQYF.

This chain connects TRBV7-9 to TRBJ1-1, with D hard to call. Germline CDR1 and CDR2: SEHNR and FQNEAQ (reference sequence). V was shortened by 7 bases and J by 1 base, with 10 bases between the two germline ends. CDR3 length: 13 residues. Written as DNA, the CDR3 is TGTGCCAGCACCTTGGATGCGAACACTGAAGCTTTCTTT. It translates to CASTLDANTEAFF.

The chain joins TRBV10-3 to TRBJ2-7; 7 positions agree with TRBD2. The CDR3 spans 16 residues. CDR1 is ENHRY, CDR2 SYGVKD, per germline. Trimming cost V 6 bases and J 0 bases; bases outside gene matches: 11. DNA of the CDR3: TGTGCCATCAGCCCCCCTAGCGGTGAAAGCTCCTACGAGCAGTACTTC. It yields the protein CAISPPSGESSYEQYF.

The chain couples TRBV5-6 to TRBJ1-2, with 8 bases fitting TRBD1. Unmatched junction bases numbered 4, after V lost 1 base and J lost 5 bases. The CDR3 contains 14 residues. Per the germline V gene, CDR1 is SGHDT and CDR2 is YYEEEE. CDR3 in DNA: TGTGCCAGCAGCTTGAGGCAGGGGGCTTATGGCTACACCTTC. Its protein is CASSLRQGAYGYTF.

As for this clone: Other DNA sequences from this sample encode an identical CDR3 as well. The V gene is TRBV2, the J gene TRBJ1-1; 8 nucleotides match TRBD1. The CDR3 extends over 13 amino acids. With V trimmed by 7 bases and J by 1 base, 2 bases remained unmatched. Germline lookup yields CDR1 SNHLY and CDR2 FYNNEI. The CDR3 reads CASTGQGNTEAFF. DNA for the CDR3: TGTGCCAGCACAGGACAGGGGAACACTGAAGCTTTCTTT.

Turning to this clone: The identical CDR3 is also encoded by other nucleotide sequences in the sample. The CDR3 loop is CAWSGGQPNQPQHF. The CDR3 DNA follows: TGTGCCTGGAGTGGCGGACAACCCAATCAGCCCCAGCATTTT. This sequence joins TRBV30 and TRBJ1-5; D might be TRBD1 (5 bases). This CDR3 spans 14 amino acids. Trimming removed 1 base at V and 3 bases at J, with 10 bases between. Germline V gives CDR1 GTSNPN, CDR2 SVGIG (reference sequence).

This rearrangement joins TRBV11-2 to TRBJ2-7; perhaps D is TRBD1 or TRBD2 (6 bases each). CDR1 and CDR2 from the germline V gene are SGHAT and FQNNGV. Trimming removed 4 bases at V and 6 bases at J, with 22 bases between. The CDR3 has 16 amino acids. The CDR3 coding sequence is TGTGCCAGCAGCTACGGAGATACAGGGCGGCGGGGCGAGCAGTACTTC. Protein: CASSYGDTGRRGEQYF.

This clone has more than one count but fewer than ten. In DNA form, the CDR3 reads TGCGCCAGCAGGTTCAGGGAGAGCACTGAAGCTTTCTTT. It encodes CASRFRESTEAFF. The gene calls are TRBV5-1 and TRBJ1-1; D is possibly TRBD1 (5 bases). The length of the CDR3 is 13 residues. Between the trimmed V and J ends, which lost 5 bases and 4 bases, there was a span of 12 bases. CDR1 is SGHRS, CDR2 YFSETQ, per germline.

This clone was found once. The J gene is TRBJ2-3, the V gene TRBV9, with 8 bases fitting TRBD2. Germline lookup yields CDR1 SGDLS and CDR2 YYNGEE. Trimming at V came to 2 bases and at J to 4 bases, leaving 9 bases not matched to a gene. The CDR3 runs 16 residues. DNA for the CDR3: TGTGCCAGCAGCGTTACCAGCGGGAGAGTGCCAGATACGCAGTATTTT. It codes for CASSVTSGRVPDTQYF. The full variable domain, in which reference TRBV9 and TRBJ2-3 provide the parts outside the CDR3, is DSGVTQTPKHLITATGQRVTLRCSPRSGDLSVYWYQQSLDQGLQFLIQYYNGEERAKGNILERFSAQQFPDLHSELNLSSLELGDSALYFCASSVTSGRVPDTQYFGPGTRLTVL.

V gene TRBV9 combines with J gene TRBJ2-1; D possibly corresponds to TRBD2 (6 bases). Germline V gene sequence: CDR1 SGDLS, CDR2 YYNGEE. The CDR3 covers 15 residues. The V gene lost 0 bases and the J gene lost 8 bases, with 15 bases spanning the gap. The CDR3 loop is CASSVGTNPGDEQFF. DNA for the CDR3: TGTGCCAGCAGCGTAGGGACTAATCCTGGGGATGAGCAGTTCTTC.

The chain couples TRBV18 to TRBJ2-7; 7 bases agree with TRBD2. This CDR3 has 15 amino acids. Germline CDR1 and CDR2: KGHSH and LQKENI. V gave up 1 base and J gave up 5 bases; unmatched junction bases: 8. CDR3 protein: CASSPLSGEIHEQYF. CDR3 DNA: TGTGCCAGCTCACCACTGAGCGGGGAGATCCACGAGCAGTACTTC. The variable domain in full, with the rest retrieved from reference TRBV18 and TRBJ2-7, is NAGVMQNPRHLVRRRGQEARLRCSPMKGHSHVYWYRQLPEEGLKFMVYLQKENIIDESGMPKERFSAEFPKEGPSILRIQQVVRGDSAAYFCASSPLSGEIHEQYFGPGTRLTVT.

Only one count was recorded for this clone. The chain employs TRBV15 and TRBJ2-3; the D call may be TRBD1 or TRBD2 (7 bases each). The CDR3 is 16 amino acids. Trimming stripped 0 bases from V and 4 bases from J, with 14 bases between. Germline CDR1 reads LNHNV; CDR2 reads YYDKDF (reference sequence). In DNA, the CDR3 is TGTGCCACCAGCAGAGAGGTGCCAGGGGGGGCAGATACGCAGTATTTT. Amino acids: CATSREVPGGADTQYF.

This rearrangement joins TRBV18 to TRBJ2-5; D is unclear. Germline assignment: CDR1 KGHSH and CDR2 LQKENI. Trimming removed 0 bases from V and 5 bases from J, with 10 bases in between. The CDR3 totals 14 residues. CDR3 in amino acids: CASSPPATSETQYF. In nucleotides, the CDR3 is TGTGCCAGCTCACCACCGGCTACAAGTGAGACCCAGTACTTC.